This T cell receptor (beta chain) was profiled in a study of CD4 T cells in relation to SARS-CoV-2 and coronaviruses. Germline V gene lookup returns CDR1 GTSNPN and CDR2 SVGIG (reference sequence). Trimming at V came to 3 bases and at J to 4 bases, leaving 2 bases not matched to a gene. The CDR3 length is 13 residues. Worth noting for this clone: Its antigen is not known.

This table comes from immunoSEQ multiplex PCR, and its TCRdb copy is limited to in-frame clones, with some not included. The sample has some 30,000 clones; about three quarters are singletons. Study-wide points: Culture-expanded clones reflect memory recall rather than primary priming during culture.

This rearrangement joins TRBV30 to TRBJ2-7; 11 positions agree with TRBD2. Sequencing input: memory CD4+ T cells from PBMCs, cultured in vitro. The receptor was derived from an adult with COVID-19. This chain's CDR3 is CAWRTSGTYEQYF. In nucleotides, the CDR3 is TGTGCCTGGAGGACTAGCGGGACTTACGAGCAGTACTTC.